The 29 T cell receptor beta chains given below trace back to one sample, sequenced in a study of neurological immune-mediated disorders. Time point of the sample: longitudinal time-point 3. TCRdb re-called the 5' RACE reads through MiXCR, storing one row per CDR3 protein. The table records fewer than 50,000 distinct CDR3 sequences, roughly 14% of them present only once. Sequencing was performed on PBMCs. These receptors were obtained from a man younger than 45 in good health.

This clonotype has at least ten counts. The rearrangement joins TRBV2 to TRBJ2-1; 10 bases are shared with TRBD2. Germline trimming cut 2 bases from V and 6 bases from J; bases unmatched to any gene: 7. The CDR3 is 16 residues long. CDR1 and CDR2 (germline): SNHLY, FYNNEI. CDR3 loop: CASSESWLAGANEQFF. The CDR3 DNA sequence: TGTGCCAGCAGTGAATCGTGGCTAGCGGGAGCCAATGAGCAGTTCTTC.

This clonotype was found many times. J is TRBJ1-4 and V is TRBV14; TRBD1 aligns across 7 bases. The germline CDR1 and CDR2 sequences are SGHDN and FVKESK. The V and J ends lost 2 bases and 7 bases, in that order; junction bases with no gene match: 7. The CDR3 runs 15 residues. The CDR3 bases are TGTGCCAGCAGCCAACAGGGGGGGCGAGGTGAAAAACTGTTTTTT. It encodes CASSQQGGRGEKLFF.

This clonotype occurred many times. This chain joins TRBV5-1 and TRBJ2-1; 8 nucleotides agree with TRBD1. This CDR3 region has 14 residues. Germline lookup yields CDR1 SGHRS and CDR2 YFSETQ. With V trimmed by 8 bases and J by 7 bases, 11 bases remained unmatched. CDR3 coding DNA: TGCGCCAGTTCCTTAGGGCAGGGGGCTAATGAGCAGTTCTTC. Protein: CASSLGQGANEQFF.

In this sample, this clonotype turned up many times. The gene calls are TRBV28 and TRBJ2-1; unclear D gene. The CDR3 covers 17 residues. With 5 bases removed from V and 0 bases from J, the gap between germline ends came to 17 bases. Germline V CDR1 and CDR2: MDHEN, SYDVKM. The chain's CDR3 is CASSMTFPSSSYNEQFF. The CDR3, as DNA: TGTGCCAGCAGTATGACATTTCCCTCGAGCTCCTACAATGAGCAGTTCTTC.

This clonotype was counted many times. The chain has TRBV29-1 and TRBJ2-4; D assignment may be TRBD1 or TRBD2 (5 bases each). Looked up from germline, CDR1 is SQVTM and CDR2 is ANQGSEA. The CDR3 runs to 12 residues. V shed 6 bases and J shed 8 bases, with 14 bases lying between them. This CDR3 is CSVRDGQYIQYF. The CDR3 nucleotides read TGCAGCGTCCGGGACGGCCAATACATTCAGTACTTC. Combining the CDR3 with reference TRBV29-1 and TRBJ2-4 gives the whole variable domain SAVISQKPSRDICQRGTSLTIQCQVDSQVTMMFWYRQQPGQSLTLIATANQGSEATYESGFVIDKFPISRPNLTFSTLTVSNMSPEDSSIYLCSVRDGQYIQYFGAGTRLSVL.

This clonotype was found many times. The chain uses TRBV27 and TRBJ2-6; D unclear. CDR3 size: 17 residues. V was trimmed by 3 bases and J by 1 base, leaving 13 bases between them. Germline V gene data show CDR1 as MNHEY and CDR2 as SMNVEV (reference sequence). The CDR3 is CASSFLPLGSGANVLTF. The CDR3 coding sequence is TGTGCCAGCAGTTTCTTGCCCTTGGGTTCTGGGGCCAACGTCCTGACTTTC.

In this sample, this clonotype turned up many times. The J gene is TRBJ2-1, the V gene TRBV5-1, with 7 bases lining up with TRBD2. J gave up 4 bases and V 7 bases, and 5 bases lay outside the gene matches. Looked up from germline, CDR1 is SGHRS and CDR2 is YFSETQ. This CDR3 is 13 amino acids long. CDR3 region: CASGGGSYNEQFF. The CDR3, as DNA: TGCGCCAGCGGCGGCGGGAGTTACAATGAGCAGTTCTTC.

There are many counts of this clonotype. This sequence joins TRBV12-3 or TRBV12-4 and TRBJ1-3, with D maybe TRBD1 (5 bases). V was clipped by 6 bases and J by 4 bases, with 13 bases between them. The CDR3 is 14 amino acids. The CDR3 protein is CASRSGRGGNTIYF. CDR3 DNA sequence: TGTGCCAGCAGATCCGGACGGGGCGGAAACACCATATATTTT.

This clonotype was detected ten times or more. CDR3 protein: CSATRSSYNEQFF. The DNA of the CDR3 is TGCAGTGCTACTCGTAGCTCCTACAATGAGCAGTTCTTC. The chain employs TRBV20-1 and TRBJ2-1; no firm D call. Germline V CDR1 and CDR2: DFQATT, SNEGSKA (reference sequence). Between the trimmed V and J ends, which lost 4 bases and 0 bases, there was a span of 7 bases. The CDR3 is 13 amino acids.

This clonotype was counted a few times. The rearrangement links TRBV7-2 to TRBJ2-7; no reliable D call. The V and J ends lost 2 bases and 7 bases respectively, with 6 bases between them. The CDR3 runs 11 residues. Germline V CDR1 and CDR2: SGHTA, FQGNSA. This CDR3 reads CASSLQQEQYF. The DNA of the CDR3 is TGTGCCAGCAGCTTACAGCAGGAGCAGTACTTC.

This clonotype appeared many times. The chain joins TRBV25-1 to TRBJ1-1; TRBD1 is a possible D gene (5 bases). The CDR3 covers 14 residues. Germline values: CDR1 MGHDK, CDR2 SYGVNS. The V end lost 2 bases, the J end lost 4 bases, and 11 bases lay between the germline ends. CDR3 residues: CASSEPGMSTEAFF. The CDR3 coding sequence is TGTGCCAGCAGTGAACCAGGGATGAGCACTGAAGCTTTCTTT.

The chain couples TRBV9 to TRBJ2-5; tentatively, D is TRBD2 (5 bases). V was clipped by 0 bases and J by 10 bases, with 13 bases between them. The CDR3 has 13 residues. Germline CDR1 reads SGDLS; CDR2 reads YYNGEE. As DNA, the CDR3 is TGTGCCAGCAGCGTAGATCCCCCCGGGGACCAGTACTTC. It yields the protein CASSVDPPGDQYF.

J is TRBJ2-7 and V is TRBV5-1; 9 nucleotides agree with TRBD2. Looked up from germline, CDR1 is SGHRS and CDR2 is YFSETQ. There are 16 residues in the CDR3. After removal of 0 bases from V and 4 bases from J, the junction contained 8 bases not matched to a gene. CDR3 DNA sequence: TGCGCCAGCAGCTTGGTTACGACTAGCGGACGATACGAGCAGTACTTC. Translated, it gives CASSLVTTSGRYEQYF.

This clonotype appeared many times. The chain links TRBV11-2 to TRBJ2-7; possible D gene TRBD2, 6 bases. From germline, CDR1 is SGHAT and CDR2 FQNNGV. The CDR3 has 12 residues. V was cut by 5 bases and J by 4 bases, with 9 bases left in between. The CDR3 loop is CASSQEGYEQYF. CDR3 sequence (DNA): TGTGCCAGCAGCCAGGAGGGGTACGAGCAGTACTTC.

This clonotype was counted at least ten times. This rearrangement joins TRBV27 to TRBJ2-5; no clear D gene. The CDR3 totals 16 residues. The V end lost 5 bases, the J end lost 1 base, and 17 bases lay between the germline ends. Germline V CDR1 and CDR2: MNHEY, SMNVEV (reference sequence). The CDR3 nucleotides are TGTGCCAGCAGTCTACCGCCCGGACCTCCCCAAGAGACCCAGTACTTC. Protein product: CASSLPPGPPQETQYF.

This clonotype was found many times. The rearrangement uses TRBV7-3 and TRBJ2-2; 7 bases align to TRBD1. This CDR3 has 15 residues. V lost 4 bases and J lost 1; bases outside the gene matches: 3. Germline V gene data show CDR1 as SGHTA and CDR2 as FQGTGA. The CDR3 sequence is CASSYRTGNTGELFF. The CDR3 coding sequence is TGTGCCAGCAGCTATCGGACAGGGAACACCGGGGAGCTGTTTTTT.

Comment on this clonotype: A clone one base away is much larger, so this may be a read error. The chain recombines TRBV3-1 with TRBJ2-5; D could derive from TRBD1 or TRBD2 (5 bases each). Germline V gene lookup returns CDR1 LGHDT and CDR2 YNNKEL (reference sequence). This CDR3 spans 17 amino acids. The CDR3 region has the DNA TGTGCCAACAGCGGTACCCATATTGGGGGACCTTCGGAGACCCAGTACTTC. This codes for CANSGTHIGGPSETQYF.

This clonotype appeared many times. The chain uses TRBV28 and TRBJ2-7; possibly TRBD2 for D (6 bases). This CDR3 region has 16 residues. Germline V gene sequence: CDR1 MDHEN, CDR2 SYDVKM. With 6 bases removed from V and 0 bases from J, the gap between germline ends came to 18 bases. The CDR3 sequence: CASRRPGTESSYEQYF. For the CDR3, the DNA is TGTGCCAGCAGGCGCCCTGGGACTGAAAGCTCCTACGAGCAGTACTTC. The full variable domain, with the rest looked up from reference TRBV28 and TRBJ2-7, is DVKVTQSSRYLVKRTGEKVFLECVQDMDHENMFWYRQDPGLGLRLIYFSYDVKMKEKGDIPEGYSVSREKKERFSLILESASTNQTSMYLCASRRPGTESSYEQYFGPGTRLTVT.

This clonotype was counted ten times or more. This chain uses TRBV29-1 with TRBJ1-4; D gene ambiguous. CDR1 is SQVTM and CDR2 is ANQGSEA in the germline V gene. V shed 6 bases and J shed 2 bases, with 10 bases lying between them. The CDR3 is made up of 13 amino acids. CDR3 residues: CSVREETNEKLFF. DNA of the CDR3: TGCAGCGTCCGGGAGGAGACTAATGAAAAACTGTTTTTT.

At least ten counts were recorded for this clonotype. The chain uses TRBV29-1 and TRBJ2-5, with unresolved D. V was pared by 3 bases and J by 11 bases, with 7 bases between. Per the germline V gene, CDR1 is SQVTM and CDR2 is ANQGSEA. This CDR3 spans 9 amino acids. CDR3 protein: CSVEDGQYF. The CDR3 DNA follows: TGCAGCGTTGAGGACGGTCAGTACTTC.

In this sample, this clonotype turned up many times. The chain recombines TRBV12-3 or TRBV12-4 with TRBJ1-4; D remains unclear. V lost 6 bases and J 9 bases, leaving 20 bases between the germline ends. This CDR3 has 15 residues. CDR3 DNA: TGTGCCAGCAGCCCCGGGAGCTACTCTAAGAAAAAACTGTTTTTT. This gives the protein CASSPGSYSKKKLFF.

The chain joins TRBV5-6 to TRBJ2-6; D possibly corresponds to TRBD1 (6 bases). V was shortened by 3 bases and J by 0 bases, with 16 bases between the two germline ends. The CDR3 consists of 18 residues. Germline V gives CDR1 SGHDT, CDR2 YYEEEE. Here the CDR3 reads CASSYRVWGPSGANVLTF. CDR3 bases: TGTGCCAGCAGCTACCGGGTCTGGGGGCCCTCTGGGGCCAACGTCCTGACTTTC.

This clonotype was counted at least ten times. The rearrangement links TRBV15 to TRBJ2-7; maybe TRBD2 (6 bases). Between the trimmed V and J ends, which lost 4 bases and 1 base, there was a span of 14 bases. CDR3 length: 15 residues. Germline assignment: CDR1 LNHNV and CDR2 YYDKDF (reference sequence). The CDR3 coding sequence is TGTGCCACCAGCAAGCCGGGACTTAGATCCTACGAGCAGTACTTC. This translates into CATSKPGLRSYEQYF.

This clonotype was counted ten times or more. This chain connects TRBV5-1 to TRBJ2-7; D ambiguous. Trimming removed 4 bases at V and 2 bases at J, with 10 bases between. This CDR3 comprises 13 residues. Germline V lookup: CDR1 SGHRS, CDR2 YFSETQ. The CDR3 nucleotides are TGCGCCAGCAGCGGGTCGGGTACCTACGAGCAGTACTTC. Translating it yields CASSGSGTYEQYF. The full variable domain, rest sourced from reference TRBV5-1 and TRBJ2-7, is KAGVTQTPRYLIKTRGQQVTLSCSPISGHRSVSWYQQTPGQGLQFLFEYFSETQRNKGNFPGRFSGRQFSNSRSEMNVSTLELGDSALYLCASSGSGTYEQYFGPGTRLTVT.

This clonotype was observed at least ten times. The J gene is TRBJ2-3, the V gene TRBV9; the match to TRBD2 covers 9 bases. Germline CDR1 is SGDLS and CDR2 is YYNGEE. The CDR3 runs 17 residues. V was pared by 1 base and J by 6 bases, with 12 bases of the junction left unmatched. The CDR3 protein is CASSVISASGERDTQYF. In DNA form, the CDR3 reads TGTGCCAGCAGCGTAATCTCGGCTAGCGGGGAGCGGGATACGCAGTATTTT.

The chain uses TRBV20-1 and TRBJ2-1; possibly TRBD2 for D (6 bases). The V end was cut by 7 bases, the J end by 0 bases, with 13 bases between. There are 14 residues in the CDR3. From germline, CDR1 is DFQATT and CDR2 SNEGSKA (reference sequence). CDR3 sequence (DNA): TGCAGTGTTAGTGGGAGGAACTCCTACAATGAGCAGTTCTTC. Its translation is CSVSGRNSYNEQFF.

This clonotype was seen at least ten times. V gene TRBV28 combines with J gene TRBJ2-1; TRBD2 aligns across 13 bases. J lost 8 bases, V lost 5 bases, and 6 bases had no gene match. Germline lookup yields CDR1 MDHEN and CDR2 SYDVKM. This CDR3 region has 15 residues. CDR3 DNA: TGTGCCAGCAGTCCCCGGACTAGCGGGGGCGATGAGCAGTTCTTC. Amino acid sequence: CASSPRTSGGDEQFF.

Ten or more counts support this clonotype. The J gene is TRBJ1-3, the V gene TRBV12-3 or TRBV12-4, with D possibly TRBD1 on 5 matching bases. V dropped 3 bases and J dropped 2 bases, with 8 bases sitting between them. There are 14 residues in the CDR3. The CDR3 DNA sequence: TGTGCCAGCAGTTTGAGAGGGGCTGGAAACACCATATATTTT. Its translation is CASSLRGAGNTIYF.

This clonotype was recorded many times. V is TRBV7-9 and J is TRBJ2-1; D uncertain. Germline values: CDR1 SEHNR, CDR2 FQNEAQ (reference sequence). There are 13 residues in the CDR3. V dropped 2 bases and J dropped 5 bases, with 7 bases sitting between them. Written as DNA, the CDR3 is TGTGCCAGCAGCTTAAGTCTGGACAATGAGCAGTTCTTC. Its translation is CASSLSLDNEQFF. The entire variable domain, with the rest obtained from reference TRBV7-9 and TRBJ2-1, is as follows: DTGVSQNPRHKITKRGQNVTFRCDPISEHNRLYWYRQTLGQGPEFLTYFQNEAQLEKSRLLSDRFSAERPKGSFSTLEIQRTEQGDSAMYLCASSLSLDNEQFFGPGTRLTVL.